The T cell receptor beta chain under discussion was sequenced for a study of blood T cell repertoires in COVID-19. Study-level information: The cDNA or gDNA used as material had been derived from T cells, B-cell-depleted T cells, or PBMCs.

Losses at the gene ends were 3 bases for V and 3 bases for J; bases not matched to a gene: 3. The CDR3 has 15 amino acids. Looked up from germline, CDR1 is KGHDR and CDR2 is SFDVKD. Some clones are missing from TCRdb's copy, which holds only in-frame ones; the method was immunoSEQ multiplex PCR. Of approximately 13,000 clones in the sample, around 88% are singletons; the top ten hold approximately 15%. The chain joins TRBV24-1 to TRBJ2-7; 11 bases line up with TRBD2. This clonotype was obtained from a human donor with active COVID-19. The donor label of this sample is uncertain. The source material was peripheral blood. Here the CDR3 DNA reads TGTGCCACCAGTGATCCCGGGACTAGCGGCTACGAGCAGTACTTC. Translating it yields CATSDPGTSGYEQYF.